Sequencing of this TCR beta chain was carried out in a study of preoperative IRX-2 immunotherapy in early breast cancer. This sample's treatment: preoperative locoregional IRX-2 cytokine immunotherapy. Preoperative locoregional IRX-2 cytokine immunotherapy was tested in the phase Ib source study. Generated by immunoSEQ multiplex PCR, the TCRdb table keeps only in-frame clones and is missing some. The sample contains about 2,700 clones, 77% of which appear only once. This CDR3 has 14 amino acids. V dropped 4 bases and J dropped 8; count of bases not matched to a gene: 6. Germline V gives CDR1 SGHNT, CDR2 YENEEA.

The receptor's source is a human donor with breast cancer. The source material was tumor tissue, sampled after IRX-2 immunotherapy. The chain links TRBV11-3 to TRBJ2-1, with 9 bases aligning to TRBD1. The CDR3: CASSSGTGIHEQFF. The CDR3 nucleotides read TGTGCCAGCAGCTCCGGGACAGGGATCCATGAGCAGTTCTTC.